This section outlines one T cell receptor beta chain sequence together with its context. Its antigen is not identified. Patients in the study, people with chemo-refractory metastatic non-small-cell lung cancer, received focal radiation plus ipilimumab CTLA-4 blockade. The germline gives CDR1 MNHEY, CDR2 SVGAGI. The CDR3 has 16 amino acids. V lost 4 bases and J lost 5; bases outside the gene matches: 10. Profiling relied on immunoSEQ multiplex PCR, and the TCRdb table lists in-frame clones only, not all of them. The profile shows tens of thousands of clones, around 85% of them singletons. The entry originates in a study of radiotherapy plus CTLA-4 blockade in lung cancer. Study in general: Objective responses were recorded in around 18% of patients, with disease control recorded in about 30%.

Findings and caveats of the study: Interferon-beta, together with early blood T cell clone dynamics, reportedly best predicted response. Radiotherapy was combined with ipilimumab, and tumor-derived TCR clones then expanded in blood.

The input for sequencing was peripheral blood, taken from a patient treated with radiotherapy plus ipilimumab. This receptor was identified in a human donor with non-small cell lung cancer who had a partial response to radiotherapy plus ipilimumab. The chain carries TRBV6-5 and TRBJ2-5; the match to TRBD2 covers 10 bases. The CDR3 spells CASSFGLAGVGETQYF. The CDR3 coding sequence is TGTGCCAGCAGTTTTGGGCTAGCGGGAGTGGGGGAGACCCAGTACTTC.